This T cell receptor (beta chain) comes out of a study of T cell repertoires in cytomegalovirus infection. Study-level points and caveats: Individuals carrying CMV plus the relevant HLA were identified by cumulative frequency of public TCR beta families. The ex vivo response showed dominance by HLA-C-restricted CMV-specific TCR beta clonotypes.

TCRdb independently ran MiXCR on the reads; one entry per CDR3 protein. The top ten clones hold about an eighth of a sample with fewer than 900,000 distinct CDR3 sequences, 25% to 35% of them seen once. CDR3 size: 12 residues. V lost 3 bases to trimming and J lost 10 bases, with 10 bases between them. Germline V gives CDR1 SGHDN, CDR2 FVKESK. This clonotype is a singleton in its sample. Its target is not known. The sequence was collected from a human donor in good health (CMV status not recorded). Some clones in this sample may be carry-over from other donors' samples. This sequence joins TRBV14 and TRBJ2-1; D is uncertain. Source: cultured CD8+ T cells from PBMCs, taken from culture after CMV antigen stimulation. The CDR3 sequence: CASSHGRMEQFF. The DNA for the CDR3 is TGTGCCAGCAGCCATGGACGGATGGAGCAGTTCTTC.